These 18 T cell receptor beta chains share one sample of origin, sequenced in a study of blood T cell repertoires in COVID-19. Clones were sequenced by immunoSEQ multiplex PCR, and TCRdb holds only the in-frame ones, with some missing. The table includes approximately 200,000 clones, 70% to 90% detected once. The sequenced sample consisted of PBMCs or T cells enriched from blood (not recorded which). The receptors were sampled from a man aged 25-45 years who had recovered from COVID-19.

The CDR3 region is CASSFGASGMNEQFF. DNA of the CDR3: TGTGCCAGCAGTTTCGGGGCTAGCGGGATGAATGAGCAGTTCTTC. This chain uses TRBV27 with TRBJ2-1; 9 bases match TRBD2. Germline trimming cut 3 bases from V and 7 bases from J; bases unmatched to any gene: 7. The length of the CDR3 is 15 residues. Germline values: CDR1 MNHEY, CDR2 SMNVEV (reference sequence).

The V call is TRBV5-1, the J call TRBJ1-2; weak D call: TRBD1 (5 bases). Germline V gene lookup returns CDR1 SGHRS and CDR2 YFSETQ. This CDR3 is 14 amino acids long. Trimming shortened V by 0 bases and J by 2 bases, and 8 bases separated the two germline ends. CDR3 region: CASSLVPGNYGYTF. In nucleotides, the CDR3 is TGCGCCAGCAGCTTGGTACCAGGGAACTATGGCTACACCTTC.

The chain combines TRBV6-5 with TRBJ1-5, with D tentatively TRBD1 (6 bases). The CDR3 runs 13 residues. Trimming took off 6 bases at V and 6 bases at J, with 12 bases between the two ends. Germline loops: CDR1 MNHEY, CDR2 SVGAGI. CDR3 bases: TGTGCCAGCAGATCCGGGACAAGTCAGCCCCAGCATTTT. Translation: CASRSGTSQPQHF.

The chain couples TRBV9 to TRBJ1-1; no reliable D call. The CDR3 contains 20 residues. The germline V gene has CDR1 SGDLS and CDR2 YYNGEE. V lost 1 base and J lost 2, with 27 bases in between. The CDR3, as DNA: TGTGCCAGCAGCGTAATTCCGTCCGGGTTAGGCCCCCAAATCAACACTGAAGCTTTCTTT. As protein: CASSVIPSGLGPQINTEAFF.

The chain couples TRBV19 to TRBJ2-1, with 8 positions matching TRBD2. Looked up from germline, CDR1 is LNHDA and CDR2 is SQIVND (reference sequence). CDR3 length: 13 amino acids. The trim removed 10 bases at V and 2 bases at J, leaving 4 bases unmatched. The CDR3 DNA follows: TGTGCCACTAAACTAGCGGCCTACAATGAGCAGTTCTTC. Its protein is CATKLAAYNEQFF.

The chain carries TRBV11-2 and TRBJ2-1; D is unclear. V was pared by 1 base and J by 13 bases, with 11 bases between. CDR1 is SGHAT and CDR2 is FQNNGV in the germline V gene. The CDR3 spans 12 residues. CDR3: CASSLGSAGQFF. The DNA for the CDR3 is TGTGCCAGCAGCTTAGGTTCCGCAGGACAGTTCTTC.

CDR3 loop: CASSLGTGSYEQYF. CDR3 DNA sequence: TGTGCCAGCAGCTTAGGAACGGGCTCCTACGAGCAGTACTTC. The V call is TRBV7-2, the J call TRBJ2-7; D call uncertain. Germline CDR1 is SGHTA and CDR2 is FQGNSA. The V end lost 1 base, the J end lost 0 bases, and 7 bases lay between the germline ends. This CDR3 is 14 amino acids long.

This rearrangement joins TRBV27 to TRBJ1-4; no definite D call. Germline values: CDR1 MNHEY, CDR2 SMNVEV (reference sequence). V was trimmed by 3 bases and J by 0 bases, leaving 14 bases between them. CDR3 length: 17 amino acids. CDR3 DNA: TGTGCCAGCAGTTTCAGGTTGTCGGCTACAACTAATGAAAAACTGTTTTTT. Its translation: CASSFRLSATTNEKLFF.

This clone was detected only once. The gene calls are TRBV7-9 and TRBJ1-3; possibly TRBD1 for D (5 bases). Trimming took 7 bases from V and 0 from J, leaving 16 bases between them. Germline assignment: CDR1 SEHNR and CDR2 FQNEAQ (reference sequence). This CDR3 region has 16 residues. For the CDR3, the DNA is TGTGCCAGCAACCTGCTTAGCGGGGCCTCTGGAAACACCATATATTTT. It is translated as CASNLLSGASGNTIYF.

In this sample, this clone turned up a few times. The chain combines TRBV14 with TRBJ2-2; 7 bases are shared with TRBD2. The CDR3 sequence is 17 residues long. The J segment lost 1 base and the V segment lost 3 bases, leaving 8 bases of the junction unmatched. The germline V gene encodes CDR1 SGHDN and CDR2 FVKESK. Here the CDR3 reads CASSHGLGPMNTGELFF. CDR3 bases: TGTGCCAGCAGCCATGGACTAGGACCTATGAACACCGGGGAGCTGTTTTTT.

The chain couples TRBV9 to TRBJ2-3, with a tentative D call TRBD2 (5 bases). CDR1 SGDLS and CDR2 YYNGEE come from the germline V gene. The CDR3 length is 14 residues. The germline V and J ends were trimmed by 0 bases and 0 bases, with 5 bases remaining between them. CDR3 in DNA: TGTGCCAGCAGCGTAGGCGGGAGCACAGATACGCAGTATTTT. Translating it yields CASSVGGSTDTQYF.

This clone was observed a single time. The rearrangement links TRBV25-1 to TRBJ2-1; 11 bases fit TRBD1. The V segment lost 3 bases and the J segment 4 bases; nucleotides outside the gene matches: 8. In germline, CDR1 is MGHDK, CDR2 SYGVNS. CDR3 length equals 17 residues. The CDR3 DNA reads TGTGCCAGCAGTGATCCGAAAGGGACAGGGGGTTACAATGAGCAGTTCTTC. Residues: CASSDPKGTGGYNEQFF.

The rearrangement joins TRBV4-3 to TRBJ1-1; D may be TRBD1 (5 bases). The CDR3 has 15 amino acids. The V end was cut by 4 bases, the J end by 2 bases, with 14 bases between. Germline-derived CDR1 and CDR2 are LGHNA and YSLEER. The chain's CDR3 is CASSRVKGANTEAFF. The CDR3 bases are TGCGCCAGCAGCCGGGTGAAAGGGGCCAACACTGAAGCTTTCTTT.

The chain has TRBV15 and TRBJ1-1; no clear D. V gave up 0 bases and J gave up 9 bases, with 8 bases separating them. Looked up from germline, CDR1 is LNHNV and CDR2 is YYDKDF (reference sequence). The CDR3 contains 12 residues. The CDR3 loop reads CATSRDLGKAFF. The DNA for the CDR3 is TGTGCCACCAGCAGAGATCTAGGTAAAGCTTTCTTT.

A remark on this clone: At one end, the junction sequence differs from germline, possibly due to a read error. The V call is TRBV19, the J call TRBJ1-4; no clear D gene. Germline lookup yields CDR1 LNHDA and CDR2 SQIVND (reference sequence). This CDR3 spans 13 amino acids. CDR3 in DNA: TGTGCCAGTAGGTACAATACTAACGAAAAACTGTTTTTT. Translating gives CASRYNTNEKLFF.

The rearrangement joins TRBV7-9 to TRBJ2-7; 11 bases map to TRBD2. The CDR3 extends over 12 amino acids. J was trimmed by 5 bases and V by 8 bases; bases with no gene match: 2. Germline V gives CDR1 SEHNR, CDR2 FQNEAQ (reference sequence). This CDR3 is CASWGLADEQYF. For the CDR3, the DNA is TGTGCCAGCTGGGGACTAGCGGACGAGCAGTACTTC.

The chain joins TRBV7-6 to TRBJ2-7; D is perhaps TRBD2 (5 bases). The ends were cut back, 5 bases at V and 3 bases at J, with 17 bases in the middle. The CDR3 contains 15 residues. Per germline, CDR1 SGHVS and CDR2 FNYEAQ. CDR3 sequence reads: CASSPQSGDGYEQYF. The CDR3 DNA reads as TGTGCCAGCAGCCCCCAAAGCGGAGACGGCTACGAGCAGTACTTC.

For this clone: Other DNA sequences in this sample translate to the same CDR3. The rearrangement uses TRBV30 and TRBJ2-7; the D is unclear. V was shortened by 0 bases and J by 1 base, with 7 bases between the two germline ends. The CDR3 loop spans 13 amino acids. Germline V gene data show CDR1 as GTSNPN and CDR2 as SVGIG (reference sequence). CDR3: CAWSVKSSYEQYF. The CDR3 DNA follows: TGTGCCTGGAGTGTAAAATCTTCCTACGAGCAGTACTTC. Looking up the rest from reference TRBV30 and TRBJ2-7 gives the full variable domain: SQTIHQWPATLVQPVGSPLSLECTVEGTSNPNLYWYRQAAGRGLQLLFYSVGIGQISSEVPQNLSASRPQDRQFILSSKKLLLSDSGFYLCAWSVKSSYEQYFGPGTRLTVT.